One and the same sample provided the 9 T cell receptor beta chains below, sequenced in a study of breast tumors, draining lymph nodes, adjacent tissues. Via MiXCR, TCRdb re-called the multiplex PCR reads, giving one row per CDR3 protein. The table lists 20,000 to 25,000 distinct CDR3 sequences, almost 70% of them singletons. What was sequenced was tumor-adjacent breast tissue. These receptors were collected from a female donor with breast cancer. Some clones in this sample may be carry-over from other donors' samples.

This clonotype was counted only a few times. The chain recombines TRBV3-1 with TRBJ2-1, with 11 bases matching TRBD1. The V gene end was trimmed by 1 base and the J gene end by 6 bases; junction bases not matched to a gene: 5. CDR1 and CDR2 (germline): LGHDT, YNNKEL (reference sequence). The CDR3 has 16 residues. CDR3 nucleotide sequence: TGTGCCAGCAGCCAAGTCCCCGGGACAGGGGGCAATGAGCAGTTCTTC. Its protein is CASSQVPGTGGNEQFF.

The gene calls are TRBV7-7 and TRBJ2-1, with a weak D call TRBD1 (5 bases). Germline V lookup: CDR1 SSHAT, CDR2 FNYEAQ (reference sequence). The CDR3 has 15 amino acids. V was shortened by 5 bases and J by 0 bases, with 11 bases between the two germline ends. CDR3 loop: CASSTDTNSYNEQFF. DNA for the CDR3: TGTGCCAGCAGCACGGACACAAACTCCTACAATGAGCAGTTCTTC.

The chain carries TRBV4-1 and TRBJ2-7, with TRBD2 matching over 14 bases. J gave up 2 bases and V 4 bases, and 7 bases lay outside the gene matches. The CDR3 runs 17 residues. Germline V gene sequence: CDR1 MGHRA, CDR2 YSYEKL. CDR3 coding DNA: TGCGCCAGCAGCCGGGGACTAGCGGGAGTGCCGGCCTACGAGCAGTACTTC. This translates into CASSRGLAGVPAYEQYF.

This clonotype was counted a single time. The genes are TRBV5-6 and TRBJ1-2, with 8 nucleotides matching TRBD1. Trimming cost V 0 bases and J 5 bases; bases outside gene matches: 6. This CDR3 is 15 amino acids long. Germline loops: CDR1 SGHDT, CDR2 YYEEEE. This CDR3 reads CASSLGQGTGYGYTF. CDR3 sequence (DNA): TGTGCCAGCAGCTTGGGACAGGGGACGGGATATGGCTACACCTTC.

The chain joins TRBV5-4 to TRBJ2-1; D unresolved. Germline lookup yields CDR1 SGHNT and CDR2 YYREEE (reference sequence). The ends were cut back, 1 base at V and 10 bases at J, with 9 bases in the middle. The CDR3 totals 12 residues. Written as DNA, the CDR3 is TGTGCCAGCAGCTTGCAACCTCTAGAGCAGTTCTTC. Amino acids: CASSLQPLEQFF.

V usage is TRBV9 and J usage is TRBJ2-3, with D maybe TRBD2 (5 bases). Germline V gene sequence: CDR1 SGDLS, CDR2 YYNGEE. This CDR3 spans 16 amino acids. V lost 4 bases and J lost 2, with 17 bases in between. CDR3 amino acids: CASSPLAFVHTDTQYF. In nucleotides, the CDR3 is TGTGCCAGCAGCCCCCTAGCATTCGTTCACACAGATACGCAGTATTTT. Based on the CDR3 plus reference TRBV9 and TRBJ2-3, the full variable domain is DSGVTQTPKHLITATGQRVTLRCSPRSGDLSVYWYQQSLDQGLQFLIQYYNGEERAKGNILERFSAQQFPDLHSELNLSSLELGDSALYFCASSPLAFVHTDTQYFGPGTRLTVL.

The chain uses TRBV7-9 and TRBJ2-1; D possibly matches TRBD1 or TRBD2 (5 bases each). Per germline, CDR1 SEHNR and CDR2 FQNEAQ (reference sequence). CDR3 size: 14 residues. Deletions cut 0 bases from V and 7 bases from J, with 10 bases between. The CDR3 sequence is CASSLAGEINEQFF. The CDR3 nucleotides are TGTGCCAGCAGCTTAGCAGGGGAGATAAATGAGCAGTTCTTC. Drawing the rest from reference TRBV7-9 and TRBJ2-1, the complete variable domain is DTGVSQNPRHKITKRGQNVTFRCDPISEHNRLYWYRQTLGQGPEFLTYFQNEAQLEKSRLLSDRFSAERPKGSFSTLEIQRTEQGDSAMYLCASSLAGEINEQFFGPGTRLTVL.

This clonotype is judged medium-sized. The rearrangement joins TRBV29-1 to TRBJ2-1, with 8 bases fitting TRBD1. This CDR3 region has 16 residues. The junction had 6 bases not matched to a gene; V was cut back by 0 bases and J by 2 bases. The germline gives CDR1 SQVTM, CDR2 ANQGSEA. The CDR3 reads CSVEDEDRATYNEQFF. In DNA form, the CDR3 reads TGCAGCGTTGAAGATGAGGACAGGGCGACCTACAATGAGCAGTTCTTC.

This chain joins TRBV15 and TRBJ2-3; D may be TRBD1 (6 bases). V lost 0 bases, J lost 2 bases, and 15 bases lay in between. In germline, CDR1 is LNHNV, CDR2 YYDKDF (reference sequence). This CDR3 is built from 17 residues. The chain's CDR3 is CATSRDLQGPSTDTQYF. For the CDR3, the DNA is TGTGCCACCAGCAGAGATCTTCAGGGGCCCTCCACAGATACGCAGTATTTT.